Reported below is one T cell receptor beta chain. This record belongs to a study of blood T cell repertoires in COVID-19. Study at large: Sample material is recorded as cDNA or gDNA derived from T cells, B-cell-depleted T cells, or PBMCs.

Per the original data handling: Amplification of reference gene primers was used by the study to estimate nucleated cell counts. Repertoires were generated with immunoSEQ multiplex PCR, while TCRdb's copy carries only in-frame clones and drops some. V, J and clone size reflect that table, while D and trimming were determined from the DNA. The sample lists tens of thousands of clones; around 84% were seen once. The length of the CDR3 is 14 residues. The V gene's germline CDR1 is SNHLY and CDR2 FYNNEI. The junction had 3 bases not matched to a gene; V was cut back by 4 bases and J by 7 bases. The sample was peripheral blood. The chain couples TRBV2 to TRBJ1-6; the match to TRBD1 covers 8 bases. The TCR was taken from a woman of 80 years or more with COVID-19, enrolled during active disease. The CDR3 reads CASSGTGRNSPLHF. The CDR3 nucleotides read TGTGCCAGCAGTGGGACAGGGAGAAATTCACCCCTCCACTTT.